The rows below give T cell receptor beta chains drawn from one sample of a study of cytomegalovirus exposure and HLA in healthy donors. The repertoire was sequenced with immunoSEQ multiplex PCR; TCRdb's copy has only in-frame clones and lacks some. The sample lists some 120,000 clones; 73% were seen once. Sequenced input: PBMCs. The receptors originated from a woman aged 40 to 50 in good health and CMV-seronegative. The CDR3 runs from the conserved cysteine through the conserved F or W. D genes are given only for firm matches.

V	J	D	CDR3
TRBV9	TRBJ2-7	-	CASSARDIPYEQYF
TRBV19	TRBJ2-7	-	CASSQKEAGGYEQYF
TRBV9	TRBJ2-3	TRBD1	CASSQLQGVGTDTQYF
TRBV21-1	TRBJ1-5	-	CASSKPRAGDNQPQHF
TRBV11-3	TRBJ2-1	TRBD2	CASSLGGLAGGPYNEQFF
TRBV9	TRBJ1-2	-	CASSVGLVTREGMTGYTF
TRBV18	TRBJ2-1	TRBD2	CASSPPRVAGNSYNEQFF
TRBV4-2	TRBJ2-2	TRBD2	CASSQEASGYTGELFF
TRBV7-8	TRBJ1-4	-	CASSLVPQGFRNEKLFF
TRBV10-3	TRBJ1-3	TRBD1	CAITETGSGNTIYF
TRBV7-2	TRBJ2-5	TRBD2	CASSYSLGGGGGGETQYF
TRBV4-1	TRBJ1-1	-	CASSQLQGNTEAFF
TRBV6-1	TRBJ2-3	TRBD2	CGQREPATDTQYF
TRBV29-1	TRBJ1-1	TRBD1	CSVDPRTGLNTEAFF
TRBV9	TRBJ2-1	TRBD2	CASSVEAGLDYNEQFF
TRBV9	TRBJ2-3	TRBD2	CASSATSGGAEDTQYF
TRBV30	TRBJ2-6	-	CAWSPLGGHGANVLTF
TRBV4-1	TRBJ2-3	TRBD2	CASSHRTSGRDGDTQYF
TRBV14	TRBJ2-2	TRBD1	CASSIQTGGVNTGELFF
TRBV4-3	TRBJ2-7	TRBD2	CASSYDAKIRGGSYEQYF
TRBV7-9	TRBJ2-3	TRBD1	CASSLGQGGTDTQYF
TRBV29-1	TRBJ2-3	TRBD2	CSDIRSGRGPDTQYF
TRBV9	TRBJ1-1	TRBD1	CASSALTGGITEAFF
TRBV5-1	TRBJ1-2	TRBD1	CASSRTGGLANYGYTF
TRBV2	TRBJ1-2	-	CASSQQGDYGYTF
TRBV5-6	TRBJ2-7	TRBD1	CASSKGARVYEQYF
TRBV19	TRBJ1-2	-	CASSIAETQIYGYTF
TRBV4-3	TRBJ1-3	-	CASSQDVEGSGNTIYF
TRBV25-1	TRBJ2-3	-	CASSEGGLTTDTQYF
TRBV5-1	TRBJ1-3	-	CASSSRDPSFSGNTIYF
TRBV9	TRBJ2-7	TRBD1	CASSAGQGLHYEQYF
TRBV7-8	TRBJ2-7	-	CASSLALAGHPAYEQYF
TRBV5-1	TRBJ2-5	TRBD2	CASSSAGGEETQYF
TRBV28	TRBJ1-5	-	CASSRKGGHQPQHF
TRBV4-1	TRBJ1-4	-	CASSPVEQGNEKLFF
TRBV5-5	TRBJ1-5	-	CASSPYRPDAGPQHF
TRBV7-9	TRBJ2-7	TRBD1	CASSSQAYGTGGDEQYF
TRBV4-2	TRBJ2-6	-	CASSQGRGSGANVLTF
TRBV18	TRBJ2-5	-	CASSKSSRQVETQYF
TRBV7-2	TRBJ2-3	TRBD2	CASSLDHPGLAGGTDTQYF
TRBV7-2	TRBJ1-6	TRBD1	CASSLLQGANSPLHF
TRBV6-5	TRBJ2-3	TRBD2	CASSGGERTDTQYF
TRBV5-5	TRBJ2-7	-	CASSGGPGSSYEQYF
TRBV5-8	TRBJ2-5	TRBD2	CASSLEGAGAWETQYF
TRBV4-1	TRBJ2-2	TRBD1	CASSQPGQGIGELFF
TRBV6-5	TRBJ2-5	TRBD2	CASSYSSGGAGETQYF
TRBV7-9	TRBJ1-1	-	CASSSNSGAGEAFF
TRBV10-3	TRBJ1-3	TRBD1	CAMGQGDTIYF
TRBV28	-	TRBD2	CASSPLGLASYEQYF
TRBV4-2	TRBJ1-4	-	CASSQVSELFF
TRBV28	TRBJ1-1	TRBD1	CASRYHRGLGNTEAFF
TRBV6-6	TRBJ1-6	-	CASRSTSGGHSPLHF
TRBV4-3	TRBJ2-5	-	CASSQVLSSSGTQYF
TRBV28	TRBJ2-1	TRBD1	CASRPGQGGEQFF
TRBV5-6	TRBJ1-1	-	CASSPAGSTEAFF
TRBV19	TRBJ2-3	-	CASSTGAGGSTDTQYF